This T cell receptor (beta chain) was observed in a study of T cell responses to AZD1222 COVID-19 vaccine. Points on this clone: Its specificity is not known.

Overall study findings and caveats: Donors were chiefly white British, with a greater number of females, and clonal diversity was perhaps underestimated. Repertoires were sampled only after the peak T cell response.

The repertoire was sequenced with immunoSEQ multiplex PCR; TCRdb's copy has only in-frame clones and lacks some. The table shows 200,000 or so clones, with approximately 95% occurring only once. The germline V gene encodes CDR1 MNHEY and CDR2 SVGAGI. The CDR3 has 15 amino acids. V gave up 6 bases and J gave up 0 bases, with 14 bases separating them. This specimen consisted of peripheral blood, obtained 28 days after the second AZD1222 dose. V gene TRBV6-5 combines with J gene TRBJ1-2; maybe TRBD1 (5 bases). The sequence came from an adult who received the AZD1222 COVID-19 vaccine. The CDR3 loop is CASRYRPGPNYGYTF. Here the CDR3 DNA reads TGTGCCAGCAGGTATCGGCCAGGGCCTAACTATGGCTACACCTTC.